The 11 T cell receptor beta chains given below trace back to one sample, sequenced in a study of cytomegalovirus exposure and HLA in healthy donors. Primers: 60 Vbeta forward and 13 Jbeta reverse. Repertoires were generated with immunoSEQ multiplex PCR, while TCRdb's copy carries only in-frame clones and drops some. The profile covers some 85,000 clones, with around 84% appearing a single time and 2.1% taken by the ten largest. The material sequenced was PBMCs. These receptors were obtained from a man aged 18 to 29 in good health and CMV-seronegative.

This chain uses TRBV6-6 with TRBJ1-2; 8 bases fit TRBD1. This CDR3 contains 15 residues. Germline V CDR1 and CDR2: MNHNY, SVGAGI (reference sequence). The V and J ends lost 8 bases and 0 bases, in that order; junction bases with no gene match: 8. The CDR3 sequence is CASREDRASNYGYTF. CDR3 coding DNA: TGTGCCAGCCGCGAGGACAGGGCCTCTAACTATGGCTACACCTTC.

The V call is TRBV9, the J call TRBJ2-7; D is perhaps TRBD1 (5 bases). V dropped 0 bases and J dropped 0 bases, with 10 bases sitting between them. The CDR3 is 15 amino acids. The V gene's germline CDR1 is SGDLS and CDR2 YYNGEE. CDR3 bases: TGTGCCAGCAGCGTAGAGGGGTCAAGCTCCTACGAGCAGTACTTC. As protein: CASSVEGSSSYEQYF.

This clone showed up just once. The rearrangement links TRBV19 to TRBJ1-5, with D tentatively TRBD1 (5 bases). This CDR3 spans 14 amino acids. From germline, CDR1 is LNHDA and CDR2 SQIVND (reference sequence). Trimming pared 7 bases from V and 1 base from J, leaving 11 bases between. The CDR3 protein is CASNSGGSNQPQHF. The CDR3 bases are TGTGCCAGTAACTCCGGGGGAAGCAATCAGCCCCAGCATTTT.

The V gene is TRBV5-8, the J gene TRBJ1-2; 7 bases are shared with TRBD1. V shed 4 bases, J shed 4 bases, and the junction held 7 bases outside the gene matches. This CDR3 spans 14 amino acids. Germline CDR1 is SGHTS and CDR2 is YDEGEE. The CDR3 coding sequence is TGTGCCAGCAGCACGACAGGGACGGCCTATGGCTACACCTTC. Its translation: CASSTTGTAYGYTF.

The CDR3 reads CASSFYYGLTEAFF. CDR3 coding DNA: TGTGCCAGCAGCTTTTATTACGGGTTGACTGAAGCTTTCTTT. V gene TRBV7-2 combines with J gene TRBJ1-1; D unclear. Germline V gene data show CDR1 as SGHTA and CDR2 as FQGNSA. Between the trimmed V and J ends, which lost 3 bases and 5 bases, there was a span of 13 bases. This CDR3 comprises 14 residues.

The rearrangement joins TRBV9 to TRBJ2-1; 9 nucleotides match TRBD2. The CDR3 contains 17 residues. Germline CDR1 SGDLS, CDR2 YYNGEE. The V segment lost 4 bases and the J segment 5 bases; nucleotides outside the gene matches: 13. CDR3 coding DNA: TGTGCCAGCAGCACTAGGAAGGGCGGGGGGGCTGACAATGAGCAGTTCTTC. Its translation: CASSTRKGGGADNEQFF. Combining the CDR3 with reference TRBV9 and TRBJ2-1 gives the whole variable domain DSGVTQTPKHLITATGQRVTLRCSPRSGDLSVYWYQQSLDQGLQFLIQYYNGEERAKGNILERFSAQQFPDLHSELNLSSLELGDSALYFCASSTRKGGGADNEQFFGPGTRLTVL.

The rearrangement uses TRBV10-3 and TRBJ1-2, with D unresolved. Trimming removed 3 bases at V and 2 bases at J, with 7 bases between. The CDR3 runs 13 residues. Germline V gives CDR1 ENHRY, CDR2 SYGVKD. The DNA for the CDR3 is TGTGCCATCAGTGACCCAGAAAACTATGGCTACACCTTC. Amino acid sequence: CAISDPENYGYTF.

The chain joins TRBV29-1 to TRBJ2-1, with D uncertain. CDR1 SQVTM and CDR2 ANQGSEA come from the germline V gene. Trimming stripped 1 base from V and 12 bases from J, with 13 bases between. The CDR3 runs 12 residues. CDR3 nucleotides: TGCAGCGTTGAAGTGAGGTTGGCCACGCAGTTCTTC. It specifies CSVEVRLATQFF.

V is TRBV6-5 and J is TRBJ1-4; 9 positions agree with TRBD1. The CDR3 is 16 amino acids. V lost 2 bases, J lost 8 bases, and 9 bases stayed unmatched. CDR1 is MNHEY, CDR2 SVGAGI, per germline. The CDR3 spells CASSYKGTGTGEKLFF. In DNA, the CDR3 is TGTGCCAGCAGTTACAAGGGGACAGGGACGGGGGAAAAACTGTTTTTT.

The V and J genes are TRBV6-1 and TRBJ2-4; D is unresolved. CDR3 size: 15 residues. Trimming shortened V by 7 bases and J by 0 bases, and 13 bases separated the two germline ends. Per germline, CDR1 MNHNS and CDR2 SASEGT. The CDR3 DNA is TGTGCCAGCAATTCAGGCAATCTAGCCAAAAACATTCAGTACTTC. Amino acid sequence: CASNSGNLAKNIQYF.

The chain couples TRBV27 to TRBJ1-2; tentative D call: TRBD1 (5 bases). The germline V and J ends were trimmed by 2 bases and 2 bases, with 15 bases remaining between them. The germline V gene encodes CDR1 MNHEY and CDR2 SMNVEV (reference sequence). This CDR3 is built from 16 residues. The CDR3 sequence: CASSLIPTETNYGYTF. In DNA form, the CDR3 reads TGTGCCAGCAGTTTAATCCCGACAGAAACCAACTATGGCTACACCTTC.